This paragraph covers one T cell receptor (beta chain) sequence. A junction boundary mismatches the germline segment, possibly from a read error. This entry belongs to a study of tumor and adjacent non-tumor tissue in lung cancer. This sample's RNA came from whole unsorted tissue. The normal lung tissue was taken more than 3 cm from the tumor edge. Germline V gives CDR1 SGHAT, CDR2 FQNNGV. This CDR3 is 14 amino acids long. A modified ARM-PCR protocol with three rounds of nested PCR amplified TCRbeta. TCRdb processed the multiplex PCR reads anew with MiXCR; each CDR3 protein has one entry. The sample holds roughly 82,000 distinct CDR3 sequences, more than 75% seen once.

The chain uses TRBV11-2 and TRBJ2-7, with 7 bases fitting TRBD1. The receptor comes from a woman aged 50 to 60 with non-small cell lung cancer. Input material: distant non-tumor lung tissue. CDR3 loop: CASSLARDSCEQYF. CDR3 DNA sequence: TGTGCCAGTAGCTTAGCTAGGGACAGCTGCGAGCAGTACTTC.